The 5 T cell receptor beta chains in this list originate from one sample, sequenced in a study of early T cells in non-severe SARS-CoV-2 infection (dated by TCRdb to the early 2020s). Libraries were prepared through 5' RACE. Sequencer: NextSeq 500. Clones were called with MiXCR by TCRdb after fastp trimmed the public reads at Q25, and only in-frame beta chains were retained. Each CDR3 protein gets just one entry, which takes the most common genes and DNA from the rows behind it. Here the sample has tens of thousands of distinct CDR3 sequences; about 13% occur a single time. The ten largest make up about 6.4% of the sample. Sequenced: whole blood. The receptor set was obtained from an adult who was a healthcare worker with PCR-confirmed SARS-CoV-2 infection or an uninfected control (not recorded which).

This clonotype was detected many times. The CDR3 loop is CSVVFQGRDEKLFF. CDR3 bases: TGCAGCGTTGTATTTCAGGGGCGAGATGAAAAACTGTTTTTT. J is TRBJ1-4 and V is TRBV29-1; possibly TRBD1 for D (6 bases). Germline lookup yields CDR1 SQVTM and CDR2 ANQGSEA. Trimming took 4 bases from V and 6 from J, leaving 15 bases between them. CDR3 length equals 14 residues.

This clonotype was recorded a few times. The V gene is TRBV20-1, the J gene TRBJ1-1; D might be TRBD1 (5 bases). Germline CDR1 and CDR2: DFQATT and SNEGSKA (reference sequence). The CDR3 sequence is 13 residues long. Trimming removed 6 bases from V and 7 bases from J, with 18 bases in between. The CDR3 is CSAASGTDNEAFF. CDR3 in DNA: TGCAGTGCGGCATCCGGGACGGACAATGAAGCTTTCTTT.

Many counts were recorded for this clonotype. This chain uses TRBV6-5 with TRBJ1-1; 8 bases line up with TRBD1. CDR1 is MNHEY, CDR2 SVGAGI, per germline. This CDR3 has 16 residues. Trimming cost V 6 bases and J 1 base; bases outside gene matches: 10. The CDR3 here is CASRPTGTGSNTEAFF. The CDR3 DNA reads TGTGCCAGCAGACCTACCGGGACAGGCTCGAACACTGAAGCTTTCTTT.

V is TRBV29-1 and J is TRBJ2-7, with 9 bases fitting TRBD2. Germline values: CDR1 SQVTM, CDR2 ANQGSEA. V shed 4 bases and J 3 bases; nucleotides not matched to a gene: 1. The CDR3 runs to 12 residues. In DNA, the CDR3 is TGCAGCGTTGTAGCGGGAGTCTACGAGCAGTACTTC. This translates into CSVVAGVYEQYF.

This clonotype was counted a few times. The rearrangement links TRBV5-1 to TRBJ1-1; D may be TRBD1 (5 bases). Germline V gives CDR1 SGHRS, CDR2 YFSETQ. Trimming pared 6 bases from V and 1 base from J, leaving 19 bases between. The CDR3 spans 16 residues. The CDR3 DNA is TGCGCCAGCACCATTGTAGGAATAGGGGCGAACACTGAAGCTTTCTTT. Amino acids: CASTIVGIGANTEAFF.